These 10 T cell receptor beta chains were sequenced from one sample in a study of T cells in Graves' hyperthyroidism and ophthalmopathy. From RNA transcripts, TCR beta CDR3 regions were amplified. The study used the HTBI primer set for a first-round RT-PCR of the TCR CDR3. TCRdb independently ran MiXCR on the multiplex PCR reads; one entry per CDR3 protein. The data contain about 410,000 distinct CDR3 sequences, approximately 15% of them singletons. The sample taken for sequencing was blood. The receptors were sampled from a man younger than 35 with Graves' ophthalmopathy.

The chain uses TRBV7-6 and TRBJ1-2; D uncertain. Trimming cost V 6 bases and J 0 bases, with 8 bases left between them. This CDR3 region has 13 residues. The germline V gene encodes CDR1 SGHVS and CDR2 FNYEAQ. The CDR3 region has the DNA TGTGCCAGCAGGCCGGCTGCTAACTATGGCTACACCTTC. Amino acids: CASRPAANYGYTF.

In its sample, this clonotype was seen many times. The V call is TRBV7-6, the J call TRBJ2-2; D gene uncertain. The V gene lost 0 bases and the J gene lost 0 bases, with 5 bases spanning the gap. Germline V lookup: CDR1 SGHVS, CDR2 FNYEAQ. This CDR3 comprises 15 residues. The chain's CDR3 is CASSLAIANTGELFF. The DNA for the CDR3 is TGTGCCAGCAGCTTAGCAATCGCGAACACCGGGGAGCTGTTTTTT.

This chain connects TRBV7-9 to TRBJ2-7; D ambiguous. The CDR3 runs 11 residues. V was shortened by 6 bases and J by 6 bases, with 9 bases between the two germline ends. Germline V gives CDR1 SEHNR, CDR2 FQNEAQ (reference sequence). CDR3 bases: TGTGCCAGCAGTCGCCTGGCCGAGCAGTACTTC. Amino acid sequence: CASSRLAEQYF.

The gene calls are TRBV7-9 and TRBJ2-7, with 9 bases identical to TRBD2. Germline V gives CDR1 SEHNR, CDR2 FQNEAQ (reference sequence). Trimming took 8 bases from V and 1 from J; bases not matched to a gene: 9. This CDR3 contains 15 residues. Here the CDR3 reads CASLRSSGVSYEQYF. As DNA, the CDR3 is TGTGCCAGCTTGCGGTCTAGCGGGGTTTCCTACGAGCAGTACTTC.

A remark on this clonotype: This sequence may be a read error, since a much larger clone differs from it by one base. The chain has TRBV28 and TRBJ1-5; D remains ambiguous. In germline, CDR1 is MDHEN, CDR2 SYDVKM. The V and J ends lost 6 bases and 7 bases respectively, with 13 bases between them. CDR3 length equals 13 residues. CDR3: CASRRRGWQPQHF. CDR3 nucleotides: TGTGCCAGCAGGCGCCGGGGATGGCAGCCCCAGCATTTT.

CDR3 sequence: CACGGGTKNIQYF. CDR3 DNA: TGTGCCTGCGGCGGGGGCACCAAAAACATTCAGTACTTC. The chain combines TRBV6-1 with TRBJ2-4; weak D call: TRBD2 (7 bases). The CDR3 covers 13 residues. The V and J ends lost 11 bases and 2 bases respectively, with 13 bases between them. CDR1 and CDR2 (germline): MNHNS, SASEGT.

This clonotype appeared many times. The chain couples TRBV20-1 to TRBJ2-1; 7 nucleotides line up with TRBD1. Trimming removed 6 bases from V and 0 bases from J; junction bases left unmatched: 14. The CDR3 runs 17 residues. Germline CDR1 DFQATT, CDR2 SNEGSKA (reference sequence). In DNA, the CDR3 is TGCAGTGCAATGGCGACAGGGTTGGGGAGCTCCTACAATGAGCAGTTCTTC. Protein: CSAMATGLGSSYNEQFF.

The chain carries TRBV12-3 or TRBV12-4 and TRBJ2-1; 7 bases fit TRBD1. The CDR3 loop spans 14 amino acids. The ends lost 7 bases at V and 2 bases at J; junction bases unmatched: 5. The CDR3 DNA reads as TGTGCCAGCATCGCCACAGGGGCCTACAATGAGCAGTTCTTC. It yields the protein CASIATGAYNEQFF.

This clonotype was seen a few times. Just one base apart from a much larger clone, this may be a read error. The chain has TRBV6-1 and TRBJ2-7; 9 positions match TRBD1. The trim removed 3 bases at V and 1 base at J, leaving 4 bases unmatched. In germline, CDR1 is MNHNS, CDR2 SASEGT. The CDR3 totals 15 residues. CDR3 sequence: CASSEVGQGSYEQYF. The CDR3 DNA reads as TGTGCCAGCAGTGAGGTGGGACAGGGATCCTACGAGCAGTACTTC.

This clonotype has at least ten counts. V usage is TRBV5-5 and J usage is TRBJ1-2, with TRBD1 matching 9 bases. The CDR3 is 18 residues long. Germline lookup yields CDR1 SGHKS and CDR2 YYEKEE (reference sequence). V shed 2 bases and J 7 bases; nucleotides not matched to a gene: 18. DNA of the CDR3: TGTGCCAGCAGCTTATCAGGACAGGGGAATGTCAGGTTCTTTGGCTACACCTTC. Its protein is CASSLSGQGNVRFFGYTF.